This T cell receptor (beta chain) was profiled in a study of post-analysis software for immune sequencing data. As for the study in general: Both relapsing-remitting and secondary progressive multiple sclerosis featured among the disease courses, as did progressive-relapsing multiple sclerosis. Study-level results: Five or six TRBV segments were significantly more frequent in patients than in controls. TRBV5-6, TRBV5-1 and TRBV20-1 were among these segments. Patients with multiple sclerosis recorded significantly lower normalized Chao1 diversity than controls, the study found. F-measure co-clustering was strong for batch-matched samples.

V was pared by 0 bases and J by 9 bases, with 9 bases between. This CDR3 has 12 amino acids. Germline CDR1 is DFQATT and CDR2 is SNEGSKA (reference sequence). Carried by the TCR beta cDNA libraries were unique molecular identifiers. Roughly 0.5 million cDNA molecules were obtained from 1 to 10 million T cells. TCRdb re-analysed the PCR reads in MiXCR, keeping a single row per CDR3 protein. The sample lists some 800,000 distinct CDR3 sequences, around 42% seen once, with roughly 5% in the top ten. A remark on this clonotype: Its antigen remains unknown.

The receptor was derived from a girl aged 10 to 17 with multiple sclerosis. V and J are TRBV20-1 and TRBJ2-1, with D perhaps matching TRBD2 (6 bases). The sample taken for sequencing was blood. CDR3: CSARDPGGEQFF. In DNA form, the CDR3 reads TGCAGTGCTAGAGACCCCGGGGGTGAGCAGTTCTTC.